A single sample gave rise to the 23 T cell receptor beta chains below, sequenced in a study of T-cell reconstitution after alpha-beta-depleted transplantation in children. Library preparation (for TCRbeta) was performed with unique molecular identifiers. MiXCR, applied by TCRdb to the PCR reads, yields one record per CDR3 protein. In the table there are about 1,000,000 distinct CDR3 sequences, 25% to 30% of which are singletons. Specimen: PBMCs, mostly from graft donor cells, collected 360 days after TCRalphabeta/CD19-depleted stem cell transplant. The receptors originated from a boy under two years old who had a stem cell transplant for SCID, so the T cells may come from the graft donor.

The CDR3 here is CASSSHQAGPYYGYTF. Written as DNA, the CDR3 is TGTGCCAGCAGTTCCCACCAGGCAGGCCCATACTATGGCTACACCTTC. The rearrangement joins TRBV12-3 or TRBV12-4 to TRBJ1-2; D is unclear. This CDR3 spans 16 amino acids. V was cut by 4 bases and J by 3 bases, with 18 bases left in between.

The genes are TRBV15 and TRBJ2-7; 8 bases line up with TRBD1. The trim removed 0 bases at V and 3 bases at J, leaving 7 bases unmatched. The CDR3 has 16 residues. The germline V gene encodes CDR1 LNHNV and CDR2 YYDKDF (reference sequence). The CDR3: CATSRDRRTGLYEQYF. CDR3 coding DNA: TGTGCCACCAGCAGAGATCGCCGGACAGGGCTCTACGAGCAGTACTTC.

This clonotype was recorded a few times. This rearrangement joins TRBV20-1 to TRBJ2-7; the D gene is possibly TRBD1 (5 bases). Germline CDR1 is DFQATT and CDR2 is SNEGSKA (reference sequence). The CDR3 contains 13 residues. V was pared by 3 bases and J by 2 bases, with 11 bases between. The CDR3 spells CSASVGPPYEQYF. CDR3 coding DNA: TGCAGTGCTAGTGTGGGGCCCCCCTACGAGCAGTACTTC.

In this sample, this clonotype turned up many times. The rearrangement joins TRBV27 to TRBJ2-7; D unresolved. Trimming removed 4 bases from V and 2 bases from J, with 9 bases in between. Germline V gene lookup returns CDR1 MNHEY and CDR2 SMNVEV (reference sequence). The CDR3 has 13 residues. CDR3 amino acids: CASSYTVAYEQYF. The CDR3 DNA reads TGTGCCAGCAGTTACACCGTCGCCTACGAGCAGTACTTC.

This clonotype turned up a few times. This rearrangement joins TRBV20-1 to TRBJ2-3; D is ambiguous. V was clipped by 0 bases and J by 3 bases, with 10 bases between them. CDR1 is DFQATT and CDR2 is SNEGSKA in the germline V gene (reference sequence). This CDR3 is 14 amino acids long. The CDR3 spells CSARDQEWTDTQYF. The CDR3 nucleotides are TGCAGTGCTAGAGATCAGGAATGGACAGATACGCAGTATTTT.

This clonotype was counted a few times. The chain links TRBV12-3 or TRBV12-4 to TRBJ1-2; D is undetermined. V dropped 5 bases and J dropped 6 bases, with 22 bases sitting between them. The CDR3 has 16 residues. The DNA for the CDR3 is TGTGCCAGCAGTCCCCGAGGCGGGGTTGGGATGGATGGCTACACCTTC. Translating it yields CASSPRGGVGMDGYTF.

V and J are TRBV3-1 and TRBJ1-1, with D unresolved. The germline V gene encodes CDR1 LGHDT and CDR2 YNNKEL (reference sequence). The CDR3 totals 14 residues. V lost 1 base and J lost 1, with 7 bases in between. CDR3 loop: CASSQAGKNTEAFF. CDR3 DNA: TGTGCCAGCAGCCAAGCGGGGAAGAACACTGAAGCTTTCTTT.

V and J are TRBV20-1 and TRBJ2-2; D is perhaps TRBD1 (5 bases). This CDR3 spans 13 amino acids. Trimming removed 6 bases from V and 6 bases from J, with 14 bases in between. CDR1 is DFQATT, CDR2 SNEGSKA, per germline (reference sequence). The CDR3 protein is CSATAGFAGELFF. The CDR3, as DNA: TGCAGTGCCACGGCAGGGTTTGCCGGGGAGCTGTTTTTT.

In this sample, this clonotype turned up a few times. The V call is TRBV20-1, the J call TRBJ2-4, with D hard to call. Germline CDR1 and CDR2: DFQATT and SNEGSKA (reference sequence). The CDR3 covers 14 residues. Trimming took off 5 bases at V and 5 bases at J, with 16 bases between the two ends. CDR3 in amino acids: CSALYKGRENIQYF. The CDR3 bases are TGCAGTGCTCTTTACAAGGGTAGGGAAAACATTCAGTACTTC.

The chain combines TRBV5-1 with TRBJ2-2; D is undetermined. CDR1 is SGHRS, CDR2 YFSETQ, per germline. V was trimmed by 4 bases and J by 0 bases, leaving 10 bases between them. The CDR3 totals 15 residues. As DNA, the CDR3 is TGCGCCAGCAGCATCCCAGGCGCGAACACCGGGGAGCTGTTTTTT. Translation gives CASSIPGANTGELFF.

This clonotype was seen only a few times. The chain employs TRBV9 and TRBJ2-7, with a possible D match to TRBD1 (7 bases). The CDR3 length is 14 residues. Germline CDR1 reads SGDLS; CDR2 reads YYNGEE. V dropped 3 bases and J dropped 3 bases, with 13 bases sitting between them. CDR3 DNA: TGTGCCAGCAGCGGGGGGGACAGCCTCTACGAGCAGTACTTC. Translation gives CASSGGDSLYEQYF.

The chain carries TRBV20-1 and TRBJ2-3, with D maybe TRBD2 (5 bases). The CDR3 length is 15 residues. Trimming left V 1 base short and J 4 bases short, with 15 bases between. Germline lookup yields CDR1 DFQATT and CDR2 SNEGSKA (reference sequence). The CDR3 DNA reads as TGCAGTGCTAGAGCTCACCTAGCTGGCGCAGATACGCAGTATTTT. It translates to CSARAHLAGADTQYF.

Only a few counts were recorded for this clonotype. This rearrangement joins TRBV15 to TRBJ2-1; D perhaps matches TRBD2 (6 bases). CDR1 is LNHNV, CDR2 YYDKDF, per germline (reference sequence). The CDR3 has 15 residues. The ends were cut back, 0 bases at V and 2 bases at J, with 8 bases in the middle. The CDR3 sequence: CATSRDWGAYNEQFF. Written as DNA, the CDR3 is TGTGCCACCAGCAGAGATTGGGGGGCCTACAATGAGCAGTTCTTC.

This clonotype was seen more than once but under ten times. V is TRBV15 and J is TRBJ1-1; D possibly corresponds to TRBD1 (5 bases). The CDR3 totals 17 residues. The germline V gene has CDR1 LNHNV and CDR2 YYDKDF (reference sequence). V dropped 0 bases and J dropped 1 base, with 15 bases sitting between them. In nucleotides, the CDR3 is TGTGCCACCAGCAGAGATATTTGGATCAGGGAGAACACTGAAGCTTTCTTT. Residues: CATSRDIWIRENTEAFF.

The genes are TRBV7-8 and TRBJ1-2; maybe TRBD1 (5 bases). Per germline, CDR1 SGHVS and CDR2 FQNEAQ. V was trimmed by 4 bases and J by 4 bases, leaving 13 bases between them. The CDR3 length is 14 residues. The CDR3 loop reads CASSSAGRIYGYTF. CDR3 nucleotide sequence: TGTGCCAGCAGCTCCGCGGGGCGTATCTATGGCTACACCTTC.

This clonotype was seen only once. The CDR3 carries no conserved terminal phenylalanine or tryptophan, so it likely arises from a read error. CDR3 sequence (DNA): TGCGCCAGCAGCTGGGCGGGACGGTTGAGTGAAAAACTGTTTTAT. This codes for CASSWAGRLSEKLFY. V and J are TRBV5-1 and TRBJ1-4; maybe TRBD1 (5 bases). Per germline, CDR1 SGHRS and CDR2 YFSETQ. The CDR3 is 15 residues long. The V end was cut by 3 bases, the J end by 7 bases, with 16 bases between.

This chain links TRBV7-2 with TRBJ2-7; perhaps TRBD1 as D (5 bases). The ends were cut back, 0 bases at V and 0 bases at J, with 6 bases in the middle. Germline V gives CDR1 SGHTA, CDR2 FQGNSA. This CDR3 contains 14 residues. The CDR3 loop reads CASSLATVSYEQYF. The CDR3 DNA is TGTGCCAGCAGCTTAGCGACAGTCTCCTACGAGCAGTACTTC.

The chain links TRBV5-1 to TRBJ1-4; a possible D gene is TRBD1 (5 bases). Germline V gene lookup returns CDR1 SGHRS and CDR2 YFSETQ. This CDR3 has 15 residues. With 0 bases removed from V and 8 bases from J, the gap between germline ends came to 14 bases. CDR3 region: CASSLGGPSAEKLFF. The CDR3 region has the DNA TGCGCCAGCAGCTTGGGGGGACCAAGCGCAGAAAAACTGTTTTTT. The complete variable domain, with remaining parts taken from reference TRBV5-1 and TRBJ1-4, reads KAGVTQTPRYLIKTRGQQVTLSCSPISGHRSVSWYQQTPGQGLQFLFEYFSETQRNKGNFPGRFSGRQFSNSRSEMNVSTLELGDSALYLCASSLGGPSAEKLFFGSGTQLSVL.

This clonotype was seen a handful of times. V gene TRBV4-1 combines with J gene TRBJ2-5; maybe TRBD1 (6 bases). CDR3 length: 16 amino acids. V shed 3 bases and J shed 5 bases, with 19 bases lying between them. Germline assignment: CDR1 MGHRA and CDR2 YSYEKL. CDR3 coding DNA: TGCGCCAGCAGCCAGTTAGCCCAGGGGACCCGGGAGACCCAGTACTTC. This codes for CASSQLAQGTRETQYF.

This chain connects TRBV4-3 to TRBJ2-3; D is perhaps TRBD2 (6 bases). V lost 1 base, J lost 7 bases, and 9 bases lay in between. The germline gives CDR1 LGHNA, CDR2 YSLEER. CDR3 length equals 13 residues. As DNA, the CDR3 is TGCGCCAGCAGCCAAGGGGACTGGAATACGCAGTATTTT. Translation gives CASSQGDWNTQYF.

This clonotype was detected a few times. The chain couples TRBV10-3 to TRBJ2-1; 10 bases agree with TRBD2. CDR3 length: 16 residues. V shed 2 bases, J shed 1 base, and the junction held 2 bases outside the gene matches. Germline assignment: CDR1 ENHRY and CDR2 SYGVKD. The CDR3 region has the DNA TGTGCCATCAGTGAGCTAGCGGGGGTTTCCTACAATGAGCAGTTCTTC. It is translated as CAISELAGVSYNEQFF.

A word on this clonotype: A read error may produce the germline difference seen at one junction end. For the CDR3, the DNA is TGTTCCAGCAGTTTGGGCGGGGGGGCCAGTGAGCAGTTCTTC. Translation gives CSSSLGGGASEQFF. The chain combines TRBV28 with TRBJ2-1; the match to TRBD2 covers 9 bases. The germline gives CDR1 MDHEN, CDR2 SYDVKM. This CDR3 is built from 14 residues.

The chain links TRBV28 to TRBJ2-2, with D maybe TRBD2 (5 bases). The CDR3 extends over 13 amino acids. Germline lookup yields CDR1 MDHEN and CDR2 SYDVKM. Deletions cut 4 bases from V and 8 bases from J, with 11 bases between. The CDR3 reads CASSSTSLGELFF. The CDR3 nucleotides are TGTGCCAGCAGTTCAACTAGTTTGGGGGAGCTGTTTTTT.